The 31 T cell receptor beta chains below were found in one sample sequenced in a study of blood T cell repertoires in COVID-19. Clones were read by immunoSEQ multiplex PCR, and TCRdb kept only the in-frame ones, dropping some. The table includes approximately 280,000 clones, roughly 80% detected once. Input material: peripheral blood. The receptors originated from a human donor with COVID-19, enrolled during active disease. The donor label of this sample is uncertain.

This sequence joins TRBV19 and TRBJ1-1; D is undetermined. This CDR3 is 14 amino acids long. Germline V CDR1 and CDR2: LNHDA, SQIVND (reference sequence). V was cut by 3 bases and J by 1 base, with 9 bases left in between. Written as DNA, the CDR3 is TGTGCCAGTAGTATCGAGATCTCGAACACTGAAGCTTTCTTT. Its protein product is CASSIEISNTEAFF.

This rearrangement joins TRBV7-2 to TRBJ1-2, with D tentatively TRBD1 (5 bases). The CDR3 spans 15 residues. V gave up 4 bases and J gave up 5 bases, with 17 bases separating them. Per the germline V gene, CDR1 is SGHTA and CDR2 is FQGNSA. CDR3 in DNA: TGTGCCAGCAGCTCCCTCGGGGGGGAGGAGTATGGCTACACCTTC. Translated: CASSSLGGEEYGYTF.

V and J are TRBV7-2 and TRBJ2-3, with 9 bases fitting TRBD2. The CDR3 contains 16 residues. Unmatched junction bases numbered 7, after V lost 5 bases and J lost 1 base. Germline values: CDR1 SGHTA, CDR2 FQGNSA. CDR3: CASSTYRTSGTDTQYF. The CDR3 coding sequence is TGTGCCAGCAGCACCTATCGGACTAGCGGCACAGATACGCAGTATTTT.

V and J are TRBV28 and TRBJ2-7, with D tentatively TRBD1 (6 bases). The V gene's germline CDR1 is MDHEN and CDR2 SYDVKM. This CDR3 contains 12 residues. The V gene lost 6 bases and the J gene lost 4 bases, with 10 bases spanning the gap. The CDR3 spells CASSLGGYEQYF. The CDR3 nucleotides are TGTGCCAGCAGCCTAGGGGGTTACGAGCAGTACTTC. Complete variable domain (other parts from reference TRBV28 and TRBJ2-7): DVKVTQSSRYLVKRTGEKVFLECVQDMDHENMFWYRQDPGLGLRLIYFSYDVKMKEKGDIPEGYSVSREKKERFSLILESASTNQTSMYLCASSLGGYEQYFGPGTRLTVT.

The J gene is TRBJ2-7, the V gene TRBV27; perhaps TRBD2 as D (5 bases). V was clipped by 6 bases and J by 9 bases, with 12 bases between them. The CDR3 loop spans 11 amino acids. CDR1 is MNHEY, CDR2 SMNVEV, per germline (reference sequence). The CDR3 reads CASRDSFRQYF. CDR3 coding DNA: TGTGCCAGCAGGGACTCCTTCCGGCAGTACTTC.

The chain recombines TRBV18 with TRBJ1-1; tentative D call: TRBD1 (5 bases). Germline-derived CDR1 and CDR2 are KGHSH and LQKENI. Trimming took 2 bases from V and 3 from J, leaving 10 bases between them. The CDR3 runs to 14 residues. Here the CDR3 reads CASSPSDSYTEAFF. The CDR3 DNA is TGTGCCAGCTCACCAAGTGACAGTTACACTGAAGCTTTCTTT.

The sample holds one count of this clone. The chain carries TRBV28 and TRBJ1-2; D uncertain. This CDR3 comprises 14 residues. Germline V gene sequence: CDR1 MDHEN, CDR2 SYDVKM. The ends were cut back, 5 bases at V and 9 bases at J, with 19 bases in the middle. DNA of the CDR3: TGTGCCAGCAGTCCCGGTTCCTCTATTCGAAGCTACACCTTC. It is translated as CASSPGSSIRSYTF.

The CDR3 loop reads CSAEGQNEAFF. The CDR3 bases are TGCAGTGCGGAGGGACAGAATGAAGCTTTCTTT. The chain combines TRBV20-1 with TRBJ1-1, with 7 bases that match TRBD1. Germline V gives CDR1 DFQATT, CDR2 SNEGSKA (reference sequence). This CDR3 contains 11 residues. With 6 bases clipped from V and 7 bases from J, the junction kept 5 bases outside the gene matches.

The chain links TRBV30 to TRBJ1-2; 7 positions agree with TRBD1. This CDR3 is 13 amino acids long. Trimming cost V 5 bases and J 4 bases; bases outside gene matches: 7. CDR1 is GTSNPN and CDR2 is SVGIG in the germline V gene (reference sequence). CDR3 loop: CAWDRAIGYGYTF. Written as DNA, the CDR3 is TGTGCCTGGGACAGGGCTATAGGCTATGGCTACACCTTC.

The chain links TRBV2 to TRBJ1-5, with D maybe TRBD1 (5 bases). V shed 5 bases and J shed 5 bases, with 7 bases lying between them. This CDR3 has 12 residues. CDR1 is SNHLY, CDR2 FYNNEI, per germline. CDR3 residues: CASSWGDQPQHF. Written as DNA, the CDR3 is TGTGCCAGCAGTTGGGGGGATCAGCCCCAGCATTTT. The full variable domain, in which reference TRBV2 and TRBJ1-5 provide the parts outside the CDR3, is EPEVTQTPSHQVTQMGQEVILRCVPISNHLYFYWYRQILGQKVEFLVSFYNNEISEKSEIFDDQFSVERPDGSNFTLKIRSTKLEDSAMYFCASSWGDQPQHFGDGTRLSIL.

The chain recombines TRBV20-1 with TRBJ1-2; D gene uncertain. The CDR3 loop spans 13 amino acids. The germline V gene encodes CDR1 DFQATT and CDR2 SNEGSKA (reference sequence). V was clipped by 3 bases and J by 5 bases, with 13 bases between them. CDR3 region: CSASPSGEYGYTF. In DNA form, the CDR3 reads TGCAGTGCTAGTCCCTCCGGGGAATATGGCTACACCTTC.

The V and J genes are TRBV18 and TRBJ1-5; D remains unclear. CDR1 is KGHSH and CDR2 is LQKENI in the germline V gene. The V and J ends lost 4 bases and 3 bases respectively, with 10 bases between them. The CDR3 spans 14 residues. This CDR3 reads CASSREGFNQPQHF. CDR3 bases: TGTGCCAGCTCACGGGAGGGTTTCAATCAGCCCCAGCATTTT.

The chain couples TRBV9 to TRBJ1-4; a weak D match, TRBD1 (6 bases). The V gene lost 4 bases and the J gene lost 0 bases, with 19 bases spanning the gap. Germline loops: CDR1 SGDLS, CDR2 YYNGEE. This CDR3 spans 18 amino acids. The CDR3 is CASSSPRGGAATNEKLFF. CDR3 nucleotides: TGTGCCAGCAGCTCCCCAAGGGGGGGGGCTGCAACTAATGAAAAACTGTTTTTT.

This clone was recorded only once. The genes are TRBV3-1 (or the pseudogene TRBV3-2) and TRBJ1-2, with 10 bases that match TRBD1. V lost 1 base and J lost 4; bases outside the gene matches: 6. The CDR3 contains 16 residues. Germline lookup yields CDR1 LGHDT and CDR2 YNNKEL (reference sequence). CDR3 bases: TGTGCCAGCAGCCAAGGGACAGGGGGAAACGGCTATGGCTACACCTTC. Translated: CASSQGTGGNGYGYTF.

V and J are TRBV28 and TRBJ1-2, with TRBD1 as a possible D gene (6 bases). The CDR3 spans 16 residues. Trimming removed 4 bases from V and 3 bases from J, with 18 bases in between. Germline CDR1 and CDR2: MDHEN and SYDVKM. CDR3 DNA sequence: TGTGCCAGCAGTTCAGATCGGGGGGCGAGGGACTATGGCTACACCTTC. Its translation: CASSSDRGARDYGYTF.

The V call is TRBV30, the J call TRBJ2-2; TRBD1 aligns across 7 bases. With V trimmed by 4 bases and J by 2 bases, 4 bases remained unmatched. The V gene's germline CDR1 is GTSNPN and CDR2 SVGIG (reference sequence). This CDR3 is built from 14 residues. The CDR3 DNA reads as TGTGCCTGGAAGGGGGACAGAAACACCGGGGAGCTGTTTTTT. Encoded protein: CAWKGDRNTGELFF.

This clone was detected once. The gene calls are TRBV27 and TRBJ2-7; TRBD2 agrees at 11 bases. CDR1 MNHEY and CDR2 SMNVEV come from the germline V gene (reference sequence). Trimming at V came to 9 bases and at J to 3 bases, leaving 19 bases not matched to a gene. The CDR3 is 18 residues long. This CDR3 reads CARPLMGTSGTNYYEQYF. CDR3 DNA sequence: TGTGCCAGGCCCCTCATGGGGACTAGCGGTACAAACTACTACGAGCAGTACTTC.

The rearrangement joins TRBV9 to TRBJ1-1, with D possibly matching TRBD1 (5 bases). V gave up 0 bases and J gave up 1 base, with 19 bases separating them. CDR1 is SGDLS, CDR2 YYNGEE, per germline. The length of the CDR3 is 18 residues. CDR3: CASSVVRQGVLKNTEAFF. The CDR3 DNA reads TGTGCCAGCAGCGTAGTTCGACAAGGGGTCTTAAAGAACACTGAAGCTTTCTTT.

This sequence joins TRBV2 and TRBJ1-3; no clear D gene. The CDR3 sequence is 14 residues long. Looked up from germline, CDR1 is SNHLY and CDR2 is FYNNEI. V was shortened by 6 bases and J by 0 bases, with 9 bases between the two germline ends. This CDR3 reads CASRGGFSGNTIYF. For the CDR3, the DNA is TGTGCCAGCAGAGGAGGGTTCTCTGGAAACACCATATATTTT.

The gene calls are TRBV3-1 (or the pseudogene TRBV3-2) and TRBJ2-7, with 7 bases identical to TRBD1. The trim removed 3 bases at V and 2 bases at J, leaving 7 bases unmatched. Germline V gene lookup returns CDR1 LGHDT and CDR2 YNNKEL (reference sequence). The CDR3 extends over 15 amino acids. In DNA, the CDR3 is TGTGCCAGCAGCCATTTTAGGACAGGCACCTACGAGCAGTACTTC. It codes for CASSHFRTGTYEQYF.

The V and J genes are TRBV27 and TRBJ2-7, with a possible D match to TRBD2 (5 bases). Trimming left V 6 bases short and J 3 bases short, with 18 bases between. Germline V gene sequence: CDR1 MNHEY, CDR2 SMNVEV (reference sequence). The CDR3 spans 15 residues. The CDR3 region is CASSLPDGDYYEQYF. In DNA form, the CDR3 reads TGTGCCAGCAGCTTACCGGACGGGGATTACTACGAGCAGTACTTC.

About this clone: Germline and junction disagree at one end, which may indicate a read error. CDR3 bases: TGCACCTATAGCGGCTCGCCCCAAGAGACCCAGTACTTC. Amino acids: CTYSGSPQETQYF. V is TRBV19 and J is TRBJ2-5; D is perhaps TRBD2 (6 bases). The CDR3 is made up of 13 amino acids. CDR1 is LNHDA, CDR2 SQIVND, per germline (reference sequence).

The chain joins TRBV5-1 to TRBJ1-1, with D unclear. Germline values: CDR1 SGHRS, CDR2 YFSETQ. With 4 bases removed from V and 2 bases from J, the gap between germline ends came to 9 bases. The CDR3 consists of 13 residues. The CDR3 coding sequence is TGCGCCAGCAGCATTACAGCTAACACTGAAGCTTTCTTT. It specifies CASSITANTEAFF.

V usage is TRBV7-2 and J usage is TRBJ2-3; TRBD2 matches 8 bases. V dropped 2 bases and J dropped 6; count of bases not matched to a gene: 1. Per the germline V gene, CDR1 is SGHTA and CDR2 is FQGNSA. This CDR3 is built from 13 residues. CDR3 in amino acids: CASSLSGSDTQYF. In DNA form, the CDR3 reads TGTGCCAGCAGCTTAAGCGGGAGTGATACGCAGTATTTT. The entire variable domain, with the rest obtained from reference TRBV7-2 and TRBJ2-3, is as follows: GAGVSQSPSNKVTEKGKDVELRCDPISGHTALYWYRQSLGQGLEFLIYFQGNSAPDKSGLPSDRFSAERTGGSVSTLTIQRTQQEDSAVYLCASSLSGSDTQYFGPGTRLTVL.

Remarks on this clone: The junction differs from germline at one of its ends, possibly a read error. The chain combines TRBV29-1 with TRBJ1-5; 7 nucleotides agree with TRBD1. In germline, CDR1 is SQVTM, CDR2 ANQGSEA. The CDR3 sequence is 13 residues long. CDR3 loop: CSVEEQGNQPQHF. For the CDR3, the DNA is TGCAGCGTCGAAGAACAGGGGAATCAGCCCCAGCATTTT.

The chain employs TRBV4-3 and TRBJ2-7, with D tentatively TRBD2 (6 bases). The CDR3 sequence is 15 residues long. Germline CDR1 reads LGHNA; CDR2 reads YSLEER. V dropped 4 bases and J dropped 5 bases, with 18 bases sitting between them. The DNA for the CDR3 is TGCGCCAGCAGCCGGGGTGTGGGGGGATTCAACGAGCAGTACTTC. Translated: CASSRGVGGFNEQYF.

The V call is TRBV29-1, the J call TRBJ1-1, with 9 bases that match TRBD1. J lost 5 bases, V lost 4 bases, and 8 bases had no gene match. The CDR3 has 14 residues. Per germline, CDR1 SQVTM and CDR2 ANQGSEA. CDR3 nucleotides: TGCAGCGTTGCCTTGGACAGGGGAGGGACTGAAGCTTTCTTT. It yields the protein CSVALDRGGTEAFF.

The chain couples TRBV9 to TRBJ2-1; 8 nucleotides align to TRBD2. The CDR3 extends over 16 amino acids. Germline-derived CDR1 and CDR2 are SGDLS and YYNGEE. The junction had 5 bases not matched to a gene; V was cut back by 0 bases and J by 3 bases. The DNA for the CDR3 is TGTGCCAGCAGCGTAGATCCAGCGGGGGTCTACAATGAGCAGTTCTTC. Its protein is CASSVDPAGVYNEQFF.

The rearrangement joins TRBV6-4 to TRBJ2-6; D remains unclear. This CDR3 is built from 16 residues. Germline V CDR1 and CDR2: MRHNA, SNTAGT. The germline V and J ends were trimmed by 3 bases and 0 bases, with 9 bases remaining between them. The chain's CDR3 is CASSDSFLSGANVLTF. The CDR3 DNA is TGTGCCAGCAGTGATTCCTTCCTCTCTGGGGCCAACGTCCTGACTTTC.

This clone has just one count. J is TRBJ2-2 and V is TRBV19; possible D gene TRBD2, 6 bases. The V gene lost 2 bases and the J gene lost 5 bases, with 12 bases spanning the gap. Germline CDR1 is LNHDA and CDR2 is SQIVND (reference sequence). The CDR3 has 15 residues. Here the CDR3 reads CASSIPKGRTGELFF. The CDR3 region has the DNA TGTGCCAGTAGTATACCCAAGGGGAGGACCGGGGAGCTGTTTTTT.

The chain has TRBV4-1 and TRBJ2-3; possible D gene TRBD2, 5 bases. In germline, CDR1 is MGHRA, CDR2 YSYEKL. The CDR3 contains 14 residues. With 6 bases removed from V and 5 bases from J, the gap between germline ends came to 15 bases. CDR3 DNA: TGCGCCAGCAGTCGAAGCGGAACGGGAGATACGCAGTATTTT. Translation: CASSRSGTGDTQYF.